This T cell receptor (beta chain) is from a study of blood T cell repertoires in COVID-19. V was pared by 4 bases and J by 2 bases, with 8 bases of the junction left unmatched. This CDR3 is 16 amino acids long. CDR1 and CDR2 from the germline V gene are MNHEY and SVGAGI. This table comes from immunoSEQ multiplex PCR, and its TCRdb copy is limited to in-frame clones, with some not included. The sample records over 450,000 clones, around 90% being singletons. This sequence originates from a woman between 45 and 60 years old with COVID-19, enrolled during active disease. The chain carries TRBV6-5 and TRBJ2-1; 7 positions agree with TRBD1. The specimen sequenced was peripheral blood. The CDR3 DNA reads TGTGCCAGCAGTTCCGACAGGGTAGTCACCTACAATGAGCAGTTCTTC. Translated: CASSSDRVVTYNEQFF.